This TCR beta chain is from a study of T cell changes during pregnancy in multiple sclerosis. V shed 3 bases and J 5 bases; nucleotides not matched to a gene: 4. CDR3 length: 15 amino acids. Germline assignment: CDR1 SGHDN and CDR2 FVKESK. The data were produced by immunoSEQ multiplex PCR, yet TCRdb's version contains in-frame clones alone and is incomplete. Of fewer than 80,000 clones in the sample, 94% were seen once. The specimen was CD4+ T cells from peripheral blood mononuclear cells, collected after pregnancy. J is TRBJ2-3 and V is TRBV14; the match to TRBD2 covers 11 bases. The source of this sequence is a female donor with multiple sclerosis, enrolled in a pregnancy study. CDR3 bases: TGTGCCAGCAGCCAGATAGCGGGAGGGAAAGATACGCAGTATTTT. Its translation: CASSQIAGGKDTQYF.